The sample holds a few counts of the clone carrying this TCR beta chain. This sample is drawn from a study of human T cells and chemical hapten exposure. The time point: pre-sensitization, week 0. The sample's treatment: therapeutic diphenylcyclopropenone sensitization with weekly scalp DPC. Prior to each patch test being applied, blood was drawn. MiXCR, run by TCRdb on the RACE reads, gives a single entry per CDR3 protein. The sample consists of about 260,000 distinct CDR3 sequences, about 9% of them appearing once. The CDR3 contains 14 residues. Germline CDR1 and CDR2: MDHEN and SYDVKM. V lost 4 bases to trimming and J lost 3 bases; unmatched junction nucleotides: 5.

This receptor was obtained from a woman aged 40 to 55 with alopecia areata. Some clones in this sample may be carry-over from other donors' samples. The chain couples TRBV28 to TRBJ2-7, with 8 bases identical to TRBD1. Sequenced material: whole blood, taken in connection with sensitization to the hapten diphenylcyclopropenone (DPC). The CDR3 DNA reads TGTGCCAGCAGTTCACCGACAGGGGACTACGAGCAGTACTTC. It translates to CASSSPTGDYEQYF.